The 15 T cell receptor beta chains given below trace back to one sample, sequenced in a study of tumor and adjacent non-tumor tissue in lung cancer. This sample's RNA came from whole unsorted tissue. Distant lung tissue was collected more than 3 cm away from the tumor edge. TCRbeta libraries were built with three rounds of nested PCR, modified from ARM-PCR. TCRdb independently ran MiXCR on the multiplex PCR reads; one entry per CDR3 protein. Here the sample spans some 100,000 distinct CDR3 sequences, 65% being singletons. Sequences were obtained from distant non-tumor lung tissue. Every receptor here comes from a man aged 30-40 years with non-small cell lung cancer.

As concerns this clonotype: A single base separates this from a much larger clone, so it may be a read error. The genes are TRBV5-6 and TRBJ1-1; 8 bases are shared with TRBD1. The CDR3 loop spans 14 amino acids. CDR1 is SGHDT and CDR2 is YYEEEE in the germline V gene. The CDR3 loop is CASRLDRVGTEAFF. CDR3 sequence (DNA): TGTGCCAGCAGATTGGACAGGGTGGGCACTGAAGCTTTCTTT.

For this clonotype: The junction shows a germline mismatch at one end, possibly a read error. This rearrangement joins TRBV11-2 to TRBJ2-1; 9 nucleotides agree with TRBD2. Germline CDR1 and CDR2: SGHAT and FQNNGV. This CDR3 has 15 residues. The CDR3: CASSFIAGGNDVQFF. CDR3 in DNA: TGTGCTAGCAGCTTTATTGCGGGAGGGAATGATGTGCAGTTCTTC. Drawing the rest from reference TRBV11-2 and TRBJ2-1, the complete variable domain is EAGVAQSPRYKIIEKRQSVAFWCNPISGHATLYWYQQILGQGPKLLIQFQNNGVVDDSQLPKDRFSAERLKGVDSTLKIQPAKLEDSAVYLCASSFIAGGNDVQFFGPGTRLTVL.

This clonotype was seen once. One end of the junction is discordant with germline, which a read error may explain. The genes are TRBV20-1 and TRBJ2-5; the match to TRBD2 covers 8 bases. The CDR3 has 12 residues. From germline, CDR1 is DFQATT and CDR2 SNEGSKA (reference sequence). The CDR3 bases are TGCAGTGCCTGCGGGGGGACTGGGACCCAGTGCTTC. Translating it yields CSACGGTGTQCF.

This chain joins TRBV12-3 or TRBV12-4 and TRBJ2-1, with TRBD2 as a possible D gene (5 bases). This CDR3 contains 14 residues. CDR3 residues: CTGSLSGGSNEQFF. CDR3 bases: TGTACCGGCAGTTTAAGCGGTGGTTCAAATGAGCAGTTCTTC.

This chain connects TRBV6-2 or TRBV6-3 to TRBJ1-1, with D possibly being TRBD1 (5 bases). Germline V gene lookup returns CDR1 MNHEY and CDR2 SVGEGT. The CDR3 has 15 amino acids. DNA of the CDR3: TGTGCATGCAGCAGAACCAGGGAGGGAGGAAGTGAAGCTTTCTTT. This codes for CACSRTREGGSEAFF.

In this sample, this clonotype turned up a few times. The chain recombines TRBV6-5 with TRBJ2-2; no reliable D call. Germline CDR1 and CDR2: MNHEY and SVGAGI. CDR3 size: 14 residues. V was trimmed by 8 bases and J by 4 bases, leaving 14 bases between them. CDR3 DNA: TGTGCCAGCCGACGACTGGTGCCCACCGGGGAGCTGTTTTTT. This translates into CASRRLVPTGELFF.

As to this clonotype: A read error may account for a junction end that differs from germline. The V call is TRBV11-3, the J call TRBJ2-1; perhaps TRBD1 as D (6 bases). Germline values: CDR1 SGHNT, CDR2 YENEEA. The CDR3 extends over 16 amino acids. CDR3 nucleotide sequence: TGTGCCGGCAGCGCCAGACAGGTGACACCTTACAATGAGCAGTTCTTC. This sequence encodes CAGSARQVTPYNEQFF.

This clonotype was detected once. A much bigger clone sits one base away, suggesting this may be a read error. V and J are TRBV6-5 and TRBJ2-2; no clear D. V lost 10 bases and J lost 8, with 14 bases in between. This CDR3 has 12 amino acids. The germline V gene has CDR1 MNHEY and CDR2 SVGAGI. The DNA for the CDR3 is TGTGCCACCGATGGGGTAGGGGGGGAGCTGTTTTTT. It encodes CATDGVGGELFF.

The genes are TRBV5-4 and TRBJ2-7, with D perhaps assigned TRBD1 or TRBD2 (7 bases each). Per the germline V gene, CDR1 is SGHNT and CDR2 is YYREEE (reference sequence). The CDR3 spans 15 residues. For the CDR3, the DNA is TGTATCAGCAGCTATGACAGGGAGGGGGCTTGGGAGCAGTACTTC. This codes for CISSYDREGAWEQYF. The whole variable domain, remainder taken from reference TRBV5-4 and TRBJ2-7, is ETGVTQSPTHLIKTRGQQVTLRCSSQSGHNTVSWYQQALGQGPQFIFQYYREEENGRGNFPPRFSGLQFPNYSSELNVNALELDDSALYLCISSYDREGAWEQYFGPGTRLTVT.

This chain joins TRBV20-1 and TRBJ2-1; D uncertain. Germline CDR1 DFQATT, CDR2 SNEGSKA (reference sequence). The ends were cut back, 6 bases at V and 5 bases at J, with 20 bases in the middle. There are 15 residues in the CDR3. The CDR3 DNA sequence: TGCAGTGCCGCTCATAACTCGATGACCAACAATGAGCAGTTCTTC. Protein product: CSAAHNSMTNNEQFF.

This clonotype turned up a few times. The gene calls are TRBV29-1 and TRBJ2-7; D is undetermined. This CDR3 comprises 12 residues. The germline V and J ends were trimmed by 3 bases and 3 bases, with 9 bases remaining between them. Germline CDR1 is SQVTM and CDR2 is ANQGSEA. The CDR3: CSVDLDNYEQYF. The CDR3 nucleotides read TGCAGCGTTGACCTTGACAACTACGAGCAGTACTTC.

V is TRBV6-6 and J is TRBJ2-7; 8 positions agree with TRBD2. This CDR3 region has 13 residues. CDR1 and CDR2 from the germline V gene are MNHNY and SVGAGI (reference sequence). CDR3 coding DNA: TGTGTCTGCAGCTATAGCGGGAACTACGAGCAGTACTTC. It encodes CVCSYSGNYEQYF.

This chain links TRBV6-5 with TRBJ2-1; 9 bases are shared with TRBD2. The CDR3 consists of 13 residues. The V gene's germline CDR1 is MNHEY and CDR2 SVGAGI. With V trimmed by 10 bases and J by 9 bases, 10 bases remained unmatched. The CDR3, as DNA: TGTGCCAACAGCGACGCTAGCGGGATTGAGCAGTTCTTC. Its protein is CANSDASGIEQFF.

As to this clonotype: This may be a read error: a much more frequent sequence differs by one nucleotide. CDR3 DNA sequence: TGTGCCAGCAATCCCAGGGAAGGGGAGCTGTTTTTT. Its translation: CASNPREGELFF. The rearrangement joins TRBV28 to TRBJ2-2; D perhaps matches TRBD1 (5 bases). The CDR3 has 12 residues. Trimming left V 7 bases short and J 8 bases short, with 11 bases between. CDR1 MDHEN and CDR2 SYDVKM come from the germline V gene.

This clonotype was counted between two and nine times. The chain recombines TRBV20-1 with TRBJ2-1; weak D call: TRBD2 (7 bases). Germline V gene data show CDR1 as DFQATT and CDR2 as SNEGSKA (reference sequence). The ends were cut back, 0 bases at V and 8 bases at J, with 20 bases in the middle. This CDR3 has 16 amino acids. The CDR3 loop is CSARDLQWGGLDEQFF. CDR3 DNA sequence: TGCAGTGCTAGAGATCTCCAGTGGGGGGGCTTGGATGAGCAGTTCTTC.